This is a list of T cell receptor beta chains from one sample in a study of OX40 agonist ivuxolimab in advanced cancers. This table comes from immunoSEQ multiplex PCR, and its TCRdb copy is limited to in-frame clones, with some not included. The table includes approximately 80,000 clones, approximately 85% detected once. Sequencing used CD4+ or CD8+ T cells sorted from blood, obtained in a trial of the OX40 agonist ivuxolimab. The receptors were gathered from an adult with an advanced solid tumor such as melanoma, head and neck, liver or kidney cancer. CDR3s include the opening cysteine and the closing phenylalanine or tryptophan. Fields, in order: J gene, V gene, D gene, clone size, CDR3 DNA, CDR3 protein. A D gene is named only where the DNA matches it firmly. Clone size is stated in some rows and not others, as once, few, many or a class when expanded.

J: TRBJ1-2
V: TRBV7-3
D: -
size: -
DNA: TGTGCCAGCAGCTTAAACAAGGACTATGGCTACACCTTC
CDR3: CASSLNKDYGYTF

J: TRBJ2-7
V: TRBV4-1
D: -
size: -
DNA: TGCGCCAGCAGCCGCGGCGAGGGACTCGTTGGCTCCTACGAGCAGTACTTC
CDR3: CASSRGEGLVGSYEQYF

J: TRBJ1-6
V: TRBV9
D: -
size: -
DNA: TGTGCCAGCAGCGCGGACCCAGGGAAATCACCCCTCCACTTT
CDR3: CASSADPGKSPLHF

J: TRBJ1-3
V: TRBV19
D: TRBD1
size: once
DNA: TGTGCCAGTAGTATAGACCCCCCAGGGGGAAGCTCTGGAAACACCATATATTTT
CDR3: CASSIDPPGGSSGNTIYF

J: TRBJ1-3
V: TRBV30
D: TRBD1
size: once
DNA: TGTGCCTGGGGGGGGAACAGGGGAGACACCATATATTTT
CDR3: CAWGGNRGDTIYF

J: TRBJ2-2
V: TRBV2
D: TRBD1
size: -
DNA: TGTGCCAGCAACAGGGGGCACACCGGGGAGCTGTTTTTT
CDR3: CASNRGHTGELFF

J: TRBJ2-5
V: TRBV5-8
D: TRBD1
size: -
DNA: TGTGCCAGCAGCTCCTACAGGGGAGAGACCCAGTACTTC
CDR3: CASSSYRGETQYF

J: TRBJ2-1
V: TRBV25-1
D: -
size: -
DNA: TGTGCCAGCAGTGAGTCCGGGACAACGAGCTCCTACAATGAGCAGTTCTTC
CDR3: CASSESGTTSSYNEQFF

J: TRBJ2-5
V: TRBV7-2
D: TRBD2
size: -
DNA: TGTGCCAGCAGCTTAGATCTGCGGGGGGGCGGAGAGACCCAGTACTTC
CDR3: CASSLDLRGGGETQYF

J: TRBJ2-7
V: TRBV7-2
D: -
size: few
DNA: TGTGCCAGCAGCTTCGTCCGGGGGAACTCCTACGAGCAGTACTTC
CDR3: CASSFVRGNSYEQYF

J: TRBJ1-2
V: TRBV6-1
D: TRBD1
size: once
DNA: TGTGCCAGCCGTCGAAGGACAGGGGATGGCTACACCTTC
CDR3: CASRRRTGDGYTF

J: TRBJ1-1
V: TRBV19
D: TRBD1
size: -
DNA: TGTGCCAGTAGTGACAGGGCGAACACTGAAGCTTTCTTT
CDR3: CASSDRANTEAFF

J: TRBJ2-3
V: TRBV4-1
D: TRBD2
size: -
DNA: TGCGCCAGCAGCTCCCTAGGCCAGCGGGGGCGCACAGATACGCAGTATTTT
CDR3: CASSSLGQRGRTDTQYF

J: TRBJ2-5
V: TRBV4-1
D: -
size: -
DNA: TGCGCCAGCAGCCATATGGGGAGTCAGGAGACCCAGTACTTC
CDR3: CASSHMGSQETQYF

J: TRBJ2-5
V: TRBV5-1
D: TRBD2
size: -
DNA: TGCGCCAGCAGCTTAGCGGGGAAAGAGACCCAGTACTTC
CDR3: CASSLAGKETQYF

J: TRBJ2-7
V: TRBV4-3
D: -
size: -
DNA: TGCGCCAGCAGCCAAGAGAGTTCCGGGGGCGCGGTATTTTCCTACGAGCAGTACTTC
CDR3: CASSQESSGGAVFSYEQYF

J: TRBJ2-1
V: TRBV7-2
D: TRBD2
size: -
DNA: TGTGCCAGCAGCCCCACGGGGGGGGTTACGAATGAGCAGTTCTTC
CDR3: CASSPTGGVTNEQFF

J: TRBJ2-7
V: TRBV27
D: -
size: -
DNA: TGTGCCAGCAGTGCCTCCCGGGACCGGGCCTACGAGCAGTACTTC
CDR3: CASSASRDRAYEQYF

J: TRBJ2-3
V: TRBV6-5
D: -
size: -
DNA: TGTGCCAGCAGTTACTCGCAGGACCGCGGCACAGATACGCAGTATTTT
CDR3: CASSYSQDRGTDTQYF

J: TRBJ2-2
V: TRBV30
D: -
size: -
DNA: TGTGCCTGGAGACTACAAAACACCGGGGAGCTGTTTTTT
CDR3: CAWRLQNTGELFF

J: TRBJ1-1
V: TRBV5-1
D: TRBD1
size: once
DNA: TGCGCCAGCAGCTCACAGGGGATGAACACTGAAGCTTTCTTT
CDR3: CASSSQGMNTEAFF

J: TRBJ2-7
V: TRBV7-6
D: TRBD1
size: -
DNA: TGTGCCAGCAGCAGACAGGGAAACGAGCAGTACTTC
CDR3: CASSRQGNEQYF

J: TRBJ1-2
V: TRBV18
D: -
size: -
DNA: TGTGCCAGCTCACCAGAAGGGTTAGCTGGCTACACCTTC
CDR3: CASSPEGLAGYTF

J: TRBJ2-7
V: TRBV7-9
D: TRBD2
size: -
DNA: TGTGCCAGCAGCCGCACGGGACTAGCGGGGGGGCCAGGCTCCTACGAGCAGTACTTC
CDR3: CASSRTGLAGGPGSYEQYF

J: TRBJ1-4
V: TRBV7-8
D: -
size: -
DNA: TGTGCCAGCAGCTTACGGGGGGAAAAACTGTTTTTT
CDR3: CASSLRGEKLFF

J: TRBJ1-5
V: TRBV5-1
D: -
size: once
DNA: TGCGCCAGCAGCCCGCGTCCGGGGCTGGGCAATCAGCCCCAGCATTTT
CDR3: CASSPRPGLGNQPQHF

J: TRBJ1-5
V: TRBV7-2
D: TRBD1
size: -
DNA: TGTGCCAGCAGCTTAACCCAGGGGGCTCTTCAGCCCCAGCATTTT
CDR3: CASSLTQGALQPQHF

J: TRBJ2-7
V: TRBV4-1
D: -
size: -
DNA: TGCGCCAGCAGCTCCGGGGCACCGGGTATTAGGATCTCCGAGCAGTACTTC
CDR3: CASSSGAPGIRISEQYF